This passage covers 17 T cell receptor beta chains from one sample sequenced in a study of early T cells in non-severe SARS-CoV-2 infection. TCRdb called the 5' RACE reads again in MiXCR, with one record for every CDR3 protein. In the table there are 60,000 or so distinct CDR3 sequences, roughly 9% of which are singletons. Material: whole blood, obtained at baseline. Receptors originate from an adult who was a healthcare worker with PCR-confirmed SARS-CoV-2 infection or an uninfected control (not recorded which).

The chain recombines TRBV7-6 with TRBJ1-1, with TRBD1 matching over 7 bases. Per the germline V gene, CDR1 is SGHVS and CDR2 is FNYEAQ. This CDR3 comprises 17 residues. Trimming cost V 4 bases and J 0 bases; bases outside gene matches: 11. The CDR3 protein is CASSSYPGTELNTEAFF. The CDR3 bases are TGTGCCAGCAGCTCGTATCCCGGGACAGAGTTGAACACTGAAGCTTTCTTT.

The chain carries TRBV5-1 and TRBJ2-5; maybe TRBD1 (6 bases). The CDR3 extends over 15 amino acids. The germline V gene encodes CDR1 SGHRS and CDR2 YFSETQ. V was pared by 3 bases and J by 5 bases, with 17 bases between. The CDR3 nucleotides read TGCGCCAGCAGCTCAACAGGGTTGGATACGGAGACCCAGTACTTC. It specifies CASSSTGLDTETQYF.

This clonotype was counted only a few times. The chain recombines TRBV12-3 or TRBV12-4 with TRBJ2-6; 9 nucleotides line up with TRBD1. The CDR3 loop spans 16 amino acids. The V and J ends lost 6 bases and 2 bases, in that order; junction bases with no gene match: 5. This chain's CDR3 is CASRERQGAGANVLTF. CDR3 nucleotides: TGTGCCAGCAGAGAGAGACAGGGGGCTGGGGCCAACGTCCTGACTTTC.

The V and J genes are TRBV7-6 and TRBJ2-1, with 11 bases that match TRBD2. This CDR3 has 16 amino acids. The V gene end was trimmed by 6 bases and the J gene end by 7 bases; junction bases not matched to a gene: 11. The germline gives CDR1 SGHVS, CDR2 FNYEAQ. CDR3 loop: CASSYTSGSGWNEQFF. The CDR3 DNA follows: TGTGCCAGCAGTTATACTAGCGGGAGTGGGTGGAATGAGCAGTTCTTC.

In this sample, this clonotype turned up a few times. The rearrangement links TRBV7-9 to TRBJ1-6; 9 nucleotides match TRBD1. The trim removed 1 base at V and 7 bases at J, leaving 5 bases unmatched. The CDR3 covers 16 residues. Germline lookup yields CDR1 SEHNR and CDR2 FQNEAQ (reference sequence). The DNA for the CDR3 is TGTGCCAGCAGCTTAGGAGGAGGGACAGGGAATTCACCCCTCCACTTT. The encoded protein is CASSLGGGTGNSPLHF.

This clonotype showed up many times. CDR3 DNA: TGTGCCAGCAGTTACCTAGCGGGTCCGGGGGGCCCCGGGGAGCTGTTTTTT. Translation gives CASSYLAGPGGPGELFF. The chain has TRBV6-5 and TRBJ2-2; TRBD2 matches 8 bases. CDR3 size: 17 residues. CDR1 and CDR2 from the germline V gene are MNHEY and SVGAGI. J was trimmed by 6 bases and V by 2 bases; bases with no gene match: 11.

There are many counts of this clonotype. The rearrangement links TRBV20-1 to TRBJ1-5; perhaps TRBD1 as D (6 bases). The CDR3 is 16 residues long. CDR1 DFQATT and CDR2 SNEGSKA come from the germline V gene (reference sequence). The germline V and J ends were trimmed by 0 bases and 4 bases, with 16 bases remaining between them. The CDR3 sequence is CSARDEGGLSNQPQHF. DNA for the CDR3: TGCAGTGCTAGAGATGAGGGGGGCTTATCGAATCAGCCCCAGCATTTT.

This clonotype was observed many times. The CDR3 DNA sequence: TGTGCCAGCAGACCGAGTCCCGGGACAGGGCCGGTCGACAATGAGCAGTTCTTC. Translated, it gives CASRPSPGTGPVDNEQFF. The chain couples TRBV7-9 to TRBJ2-1, with TRBD1 identical over 9 bases. J lost 5 bases, V lost 6 bases, and 17 bases had no gene match. Per the germline V gene, CDR1 is SEHNR and CDR2 is FQNEAQ (reference sequence). CDR3 length: 18 amino acids.

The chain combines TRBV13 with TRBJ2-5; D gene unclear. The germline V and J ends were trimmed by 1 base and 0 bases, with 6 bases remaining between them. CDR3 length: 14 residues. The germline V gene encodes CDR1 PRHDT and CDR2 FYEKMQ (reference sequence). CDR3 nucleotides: TGTGCCAGCAGCTTAGAAGGTTACCAAGAGACCCAGTACTTC. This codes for CASSLEGYQETQYF.

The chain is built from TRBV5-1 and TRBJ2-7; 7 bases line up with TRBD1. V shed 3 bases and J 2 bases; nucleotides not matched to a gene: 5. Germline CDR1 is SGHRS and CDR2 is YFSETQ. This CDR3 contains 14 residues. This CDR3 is CASSSGTAAYEQYF. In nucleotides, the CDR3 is TGCGCCAGCAGCTCCGGGACAGCCGCCTACGAGCAGTACTTC.

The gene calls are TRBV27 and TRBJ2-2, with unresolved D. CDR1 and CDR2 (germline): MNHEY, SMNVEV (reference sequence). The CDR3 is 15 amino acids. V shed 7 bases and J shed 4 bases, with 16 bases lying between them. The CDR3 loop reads CASTPVAVGTGELFF. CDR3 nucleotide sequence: TGTGCCAGCACCCCAGTAGCAGTGGGCACCGGGGAGCTGTTTTTT.

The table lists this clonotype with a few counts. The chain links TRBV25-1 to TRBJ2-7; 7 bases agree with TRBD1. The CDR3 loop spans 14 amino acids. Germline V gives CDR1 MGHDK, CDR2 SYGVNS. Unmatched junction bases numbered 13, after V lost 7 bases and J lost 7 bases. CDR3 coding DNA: TGTGCCAGCACTCGACAGGGACATCAAGGGGAGCAGTACTTC. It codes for CASTRQGHQGEQYF.

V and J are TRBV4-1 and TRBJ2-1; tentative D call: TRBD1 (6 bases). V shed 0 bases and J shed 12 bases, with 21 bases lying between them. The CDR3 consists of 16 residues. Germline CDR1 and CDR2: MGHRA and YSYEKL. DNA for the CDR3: TGCGCCAGCAGCCAAGATCGCCAGGGGAGAGTTGTGGGGCAGTTCTTC. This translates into CASSQDRQGRVVGQFF.

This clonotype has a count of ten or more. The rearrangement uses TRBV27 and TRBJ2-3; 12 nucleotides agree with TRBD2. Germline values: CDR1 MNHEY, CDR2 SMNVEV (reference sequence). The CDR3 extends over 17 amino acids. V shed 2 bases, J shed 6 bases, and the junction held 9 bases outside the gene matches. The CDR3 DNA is TGTGCCAGCAGTTTAAGGACCCTAGCGGGAGGGATTGATACGCAGTATTTT. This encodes CASSLRTLAGGIDTQYF.

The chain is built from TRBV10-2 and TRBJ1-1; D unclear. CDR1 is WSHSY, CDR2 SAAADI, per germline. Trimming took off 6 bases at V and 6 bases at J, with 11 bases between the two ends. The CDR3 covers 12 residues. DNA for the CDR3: TGCGCCAGCAGGATCCCGGGCGCTGAAGCTTTCTTT. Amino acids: CASRIPGAEAFF.

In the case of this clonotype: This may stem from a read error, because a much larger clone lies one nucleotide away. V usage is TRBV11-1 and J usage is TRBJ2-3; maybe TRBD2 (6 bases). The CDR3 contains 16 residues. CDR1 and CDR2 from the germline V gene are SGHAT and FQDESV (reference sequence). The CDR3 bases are TGTGTCAGCAGCCCCCATGGGAGGCCCCGCACAGATACGCAGTATTTT. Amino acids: CVSSPHGRPRTDTQYF.

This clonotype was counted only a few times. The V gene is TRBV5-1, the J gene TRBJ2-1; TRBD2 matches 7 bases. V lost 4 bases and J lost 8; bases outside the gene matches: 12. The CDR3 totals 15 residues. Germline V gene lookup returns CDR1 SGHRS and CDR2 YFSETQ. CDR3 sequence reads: CASSGRGSGVDEQFF. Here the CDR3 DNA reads TGCGCCAGCAGCGGGAGGGGATCTGGTGTGGATGAGCAGTTCTTC.